The 8 T cell receptor beta chains in this list originate from one sample, sequenced in a study of beta chain features in type 1 diabetes. Isolated RNA was reverse transcribed in full, so expressed TCRB transcripts were sequenced. Clones were read by immunoSEQ multiplex PCR, and TCRdb kept only the in-frame ones, dropping some. Among a few hundred thousand clones listed, 27% were seen once. The sample consisted of central memory CD4+ T cells from blood. The source of these receptors is a man aged 25 to 40 in good health.

The chain uses TRBV19 and TRBJ2-1, with D perhaps matching TRBD1 or TRBD2 (6 bases each). Per germline, CDR1 LNHDA and CDR2 SQIVND (reference sequence). The CDR3 runs 15 residues. The V and J ends lost 7 bases and 4 bases respectively, with 17 bases between them. CDR3 amino acids: CASTLRRGAYNEQFF. The DNA for the CDR3 is TGTGCCAGTACCCTTAGGAGGGGGGCATACAATGAGCAGTTCTTC.

The chain uses TRBV13 and TRBJ1-5, with D unresolved. V shed 0 bases and J shed 6 bases, with 12 bases lying between them. The CDR3 is made up of 15 amino acids. The V gene's germline CDR1 is PRHDT and CDR2 FYEKMQ (reference sequence). The DNA of the CDR3 is TGTGCCAGCAGCTTAGGTCGGGGAGACCTTCAGCCCCAGCATTTT. This codes for CASSLGRGDLQPQHF.

This clone has only a few counts. The chain recombines TRBV27 with TRBJ1-6; D ambiguous. Germline CDR1 MNHEY, CDR2 SMNVEV (reference sequence). This CDR3 has 15 amino acids. V was trimmed by 1 base and J by 7 bases, leaving 11 bases between them. This CDR3 is CASSLYDSNNSPLHF. As DNA, the CDR3 is TGTGCCAGCAGTTTATACGACTCCAACAATTCACCCCTCCACTTT.

This rearrangement joins TRBV11-2 to TRBJ1-5; D not certain. V lost 7 bases, J lost 6 bases, and 13 bases lay in between. Germline V gives CDR1 SGHAT, CDR2 FQNNGV. The CDR3 has 13 amino acids. CDR3 protein: CASTPFGGQPQHF. Here the CDR3 DNA reads TGTGCCAGCACCCCGTTCGGCGGTCAGCCCCAGCATTTT.

As DNA, the CDR3 is TGTGCCAGCACCTCTATGGACAGGGATTCGAGCGGCTACACCTTC. It encodes CASTSMDRDSSGYTF. The chain combines TRBV9 with TRBJ1-2; 8 nucleotides match TRBD1. V shed 6 bases, J shed 8 bases, and the junction held 15 bases outside the gene matches. Germline CDR1 reads SGDLS; CDR2 reads YYNGEE. CDR3 length: 15 amino acids.

J is TRBJ1-4 and V is TRBV30; TRBD1 matches 7 bases. CDR3 size: 14 residues. Unmatched junction bases numbered 14, after V lost 3 bases and J lost 13 bases. The germline V gene has CDR1 GTSNPN and CDR2 SVGIG (reference sequence). CDR3 nucleotides: TGTGCCTGGAGCTCGGACAGGCAATTGGTGGTACTGTTTTTT. Its protein is CAWSSDRQLVVLFF.

This clone was seen ten or more times. This rearrangement joins TRBV30 to TRBJ2-1; the match to TRBD2 covers 7 bases. The V gene's germline CDR1 is GTSNPN and CDR2 SVGIG (reference sequence). This CDR3 region has 12 residues. The J segment lost 9 bases and the V segment lost 3 bases, leaving 5 bases of the junction unmatched. Here the CDR3 DNA reads TGTGCCTGGAGCCCTAGCGGCCGTGAGCAGTTCTTC. Its protein is CAWSPSGREQFF.

Ten or more counts support this clone. At the DNA level, this CDR3 is encoded by other sequences in the same sample as well. This sequence joins TRBV29-1 and TRBJ2-7; D uncertain. This CDR3 is built from 12 residues. Trimming pared 3 bases from V and 2 bases from J, leaving 8 bases between. The germline V gene encodes CDR1 SQVTM and CDR2 ANQGSEA. CDR3 sequence: CSVEDGTYEQYF. CDR3 DNA sequence: TGCAGCGTTGAGGACGGTACCTACGAGCAGTACTTC.